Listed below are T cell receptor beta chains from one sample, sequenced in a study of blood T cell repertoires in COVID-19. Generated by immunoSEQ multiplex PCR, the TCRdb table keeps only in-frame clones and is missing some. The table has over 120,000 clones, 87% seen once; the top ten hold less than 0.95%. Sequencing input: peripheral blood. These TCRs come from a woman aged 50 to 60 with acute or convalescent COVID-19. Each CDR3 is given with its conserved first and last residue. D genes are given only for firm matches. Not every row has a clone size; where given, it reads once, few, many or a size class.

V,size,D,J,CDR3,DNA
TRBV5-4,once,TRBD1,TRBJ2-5,CASSAAGGAGETQYF,TGTGCCAGCAGCGCCGCAGGGGGCGCGGGGGAGACCCAGTACTTC
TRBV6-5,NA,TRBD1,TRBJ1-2,CASSSPDRGGGYTF,TGTGCCAGCAGTTCCCCTGACAGGGGCGGTGGCTACACCTTC
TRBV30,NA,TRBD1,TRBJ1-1,CAWSATPRDREAFF,TGTGCCTGGAGTGCTACCCCCCGGGACAGAGAAGCTTTCTTT
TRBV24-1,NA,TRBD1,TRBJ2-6,CATSDTTGQGLYGANVLTF,TGTGCCACCAGTGACACTACGGGACAGGGCCTCTATGGGGCCAACGTCCTGACTTTC
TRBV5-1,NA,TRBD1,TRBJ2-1,CASSSGQGSYNEQFF,TGCGCCAGCAGCTCGGGACAGGGGTCCTACAATGAGCAGTTCTTC
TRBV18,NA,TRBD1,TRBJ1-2,CASSPGLGTGAPPGYTF,TGTGCCAGCTCACCAGGGCTCGGGACAGGGGCCCCCCCGGGCTACACCTTC
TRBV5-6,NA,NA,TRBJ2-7,CASSSGSGTTSYEQYF,TGTGCCAGCAGCTCGGGATCGGGCACTACCTCCTACGAGCAGTACTTC
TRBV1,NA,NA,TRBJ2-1,CTSSGPSGGADEQFF,TGCACCAGCAGCGGCCCTAGCGGGGGGGCAGATGAGCAGTTCTTC
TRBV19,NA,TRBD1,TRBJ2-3,CASSTGDRGSTDTQYF,TGTGCCAGTAGTACGGGGGACAGGGGGTCCACAGATACGCAGTATTTT
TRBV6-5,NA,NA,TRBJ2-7,CASRQGGSGPYEQYF,TGTGCCAGCAGACAGGGGGGTAGCGGGCCATACGAGCAGTACTTC
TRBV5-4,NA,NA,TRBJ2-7,CASSSQYEQYF,TGTGCCAGCAGCTCTCAGTACGAGCAGTACTTC
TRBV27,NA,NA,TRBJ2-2,CASSGGGQTSTGELFF,TGTGCCAGCAGTGGGGGCGGCCAAACCAGTACCGGGGAGCTGTTTTTT
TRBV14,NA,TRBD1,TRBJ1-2,CASSWSGTVGYTF,TGTGCCAGCAGCTGGTCCGGGACAGTTGGCTACACCTTC
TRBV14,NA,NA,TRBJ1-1,CASSQEVMNTEAFF,TGTGCCAGCAGCCAGGAGGTCATGAACACTGAAGCTTTCTTT
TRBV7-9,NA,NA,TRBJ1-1,CASSWDSPGAEAFF,TGTGCCAGCAGCTGGGACTCACCGGGGGCTGAAGCTTTCTTT